The 5 T cell receptor beta chains presented below share a single source sample, sequenced in a study of T cell responses to AZD1222 COVID-19 vaccine. Only in-frame clones appear in the TCRdb table, and some are missing; sequencing was by immunoSEQ multiplex PCR. The sample consists of some 150,000 clones, 92% of them appearing once. The sequencing here drew on peripheral blood, taken 28 days after the second AZD1222 dose. Receptors were obtained from an adult who received the AZD1222 COVID-19 vaccine.

The chain couples TRBV4-2 to TRBJ2-1; possibly TRBD1 for D (5 bases). V gave up 0 bases and J gave up 4 bases, with 19 bases separating them. The CDR3 runs 18 residues. Per the germline V gene, CDR1 is LGHNA and CDR2 is YNFKEQ. The CDR3 coding sequence is TGTGCCAGCAGCCAAGAGACGCCCGCATCAGGGTCGTACAATGAGCAGTTCTTC. It codes for CASSQETPASGSYNEQFF.

The chain couples TRBV28 to TRBJ2-1; D perhaps matches TRBD2 (6 bases). V was clipped by 2 bases and J by 10 bases, with 15 bases between them. Germline loops: CDR1 MDHEN, CDR2 SYDVKM. This CDR3 comprises 14 residues. The CDR3 coding sequence is TGTGCCAGCAGTTTAGGGGGGATCGAAGTCGAGCAGTTCTTC. This sequence encodes CASSLGGIEVEQFF.

The J gene is TRBJ2-1, the V gene TRBV4-1, with 9 bases lining up with TRBD2. Germline CDR1 MGHRA, CDR2 YSYEKL. J lost 4 bases, V lost 2 bases, and 6 bases had no gene match. The CDR3 consists of 16 residues. The CDR3 reads CASSQSSLAGYNEQFF. The CDR3 DNA follows: TGCGCCAGCAGCCAATCGTCGCTAGCGGGATACAATGAGCAGTTCTTC.

Ten or more counts support this clone. The CDR3 sequence is CAWSGLLTDTQYF. The CDR3 coding sequence is TGTGCCTGGAGTGGGCTGCTCACAGATACGCAGTATTTT. The chain uses TRBV30 and TRBJ2-3; D is ambiguous. Trimming stripped 1 base from V and 2 bases from J, with 7 bases between. The germline gives CDR1 GTSNPN, CDR2 SVGIG (reference sequence). The CDR3 consists of 13 residues. Based on the CDR3 plus reference TRBV30 and TRBJ2-3, the full variable domain is SQTIHQWPATLVQPVGSPLSLECTVEGTSNPNLYWYRQAAGRGLQLLFYSVGIGQISSEVPQNLSASRPQDRQFILSSKKLLLSDSGFYLCAWSGLLTDTQYFGPGTRLTVL.

J is TRBJ1-2 and V is TRBV15; no reliable D call. Per germline, CDR1 LNHNV and CDR2 YYDKDF (reference sequence). The CDR3 is made up of 16 amino acids. Trimming took 0 bases from V and 2 from J, leaving 13 bases between them. In DNA, the CDR3 is TGTGCCACCAGCAGAGATAGGGTTGGGCAGAACTATGGCTACACCTTC. Its translation is CATSRDRVGQNYGYTF.